These 25 T cell receptor beta chains share one sample of origin, sequenced in a study of blood T cell repertoires in COVID-19. Sequencing used immunoSEQ multiplex PCR; TCRdb keeps in-frame clones, though not all of them. The sample consists of about 250,000 clones, approximately 90% of them appearing once. Sequencing was done on a sample of PBMCs or T cells enriched from blood (not recorded which). These receptors all stem from a woman between 50 and 59 years old who had recovered from COVID-19.

The chain uses TRBV24-1 and TRBJ1-5; 9 bases map to TRBD1. From germline, CDR1 is KGHDR and CDR2 SFDVKD. CDR3 length: 14 residues. Trimming took 7 bases from V and 7 from J; bases not matched to a gene: 7. The CDR3 DNA sequence: TGTGCCACCAGCAATGGACAGGGGTGGCAGCCCCAGCATTTT. It specifies CATSNGQGWQPQHF.

The chain combines TRBV28 with TRBJ1-2; D gene uncertain. The V gene's germline CDR1 is MDHEN and CDR2 SYDVKM. V dropped 7 bases and J dropped 4 bases, with 19 bases sitting between them. The CDR3 contains 15 residues. The CDR3 nucleotides read TGTGCCAGCACCCCCGTCGGGAGGGCGGGCTATGGCTACACCTTC. It yields the protein CASTPVGRAGYGYTF.

This rearrangement joins TRBV18 to TRBJ2-7, with TRBD2 identical over 8 bases. The CDR3 extends over 13 amino acids. Germline V gives CDR1 KGHSH, CDR2 LQKENI. V gave up 3 bases and J gave up 6 bases; unmatched junction bases: 4. CDR3 protein: CASSPGLVFEQYF. The CDR3 DNA sequence: TGTGCCAGCTCACCGGGACTAGTGTTCGAGCAGTACTTC.

This clone came up once. The chain couples TRBV2 to TRBJ2-7; D might be TRBD2 (6 bases). V was trimmed by 4 bases and J by 6 bases, leaving 16 bases between them. Germline lookup yields CDR1 SNHLY and CDR2 FYNNEI. The CDR3 length is 14 residues. CDR3 residues: CASSVEGLLSEQYF. The DNA of the CDR3 is TGTGCCAGCAGTGTGGAGGGACTCCTTTCCGAGCAGTACTTC.

The chain has TRBV29-1 and TRBJ2-5; D ambiguous. Germline V gives CDR1 SQVTM, CDR2 ANQGSEA. CDR3 length: 13 residues. Deletions cut 2 bases from V and 2 bases from J, with 9 bases between. The CDR3 coding sequence is TGCAGCGTTGAAACCCGGTTTCAAGAGACCCAGTACTTC. Translated: CSVETRFQETQYF.

The CDR3 loop is CASSSPNPRGEQYF. CDR3 sequence (DNA): TGTGCCAGCAGTTCCCCCAACCCGAGAGGGGAGCAGTACTTC. The chain has TRBV6-5 and TRBJ2-7; maybe TRBD2 (5 bases). CDR3 length equals 14 residues. Germline-derived CDR1 and CDR2 are MNHEY and SVGAGI. V was trimmed by 4 bases and J by 7 bases, leaving 17 bases between them.

The chain is built from TRBV25-1 and TRBJ1-5; TRBD1 aligns across 7 bases. Unmatched junction bases numbered 3, after V lost 4 bases and J lost 6 bases. Germline CDR1 reads MGHDK; CDR2 reads SYGVNS. The CDR3 has 13 residues. The CDR3 loop reads CASSGTGGQPQHF. In DNA form, the CDR3 reads TGTGCCAGCAGTGGGACAGGAGGTCAGCCCCAGCATTTT.

The chain carries TRBV18 and TRBJ1-2, with D uncertain. V gave up 4 bases and J gave up 6 bases, with 15 bases separating them. The CDR3 spans 14 residues. The V gene's germline CDR1 is KGHSH and CDR2 LQKENI. CDR3 sequence (DNA): TGTGCCAGCTCACAGCTGGCGTCGGCGGATGGCTACACCTTC. This codes for CASSQLASADGYTF.

The J gene is TRBJ2-1, the V gene TRBV29-1; possible D gene TRBD1, 5 bases. The germline V gene has CDR1 SQVTM and CDR2 ANQGSEA. The V end lost 6 bases, the J end lost 1 base, and 13 bases lay between the germline ends. The CDR3 has 14 residues. CDR3 region: CSVPLGLSYNEQFF. CDR3 DNA: TGCAGCGTCCCCTTGGGGCTTTCCTACAATGAGCAGTTCTTC.

The chain uses TRBV19 and TRBJ1-2; TRBD1 aligns across 11 bases. The junction had 6 bases not matched to a gene; V was cut back by 2 bases and J by 1 base. This CDR3 is 17 amino acids long. Looked up from germline, CDR1 is LNHDA and CDR2 is SQIVND (reference sequence). The CDR3: CASSISDRGQNNYGYTF. CDR3 sequence (DNA): TGTGCCAGTAGTATATCGGACAGGGGGCAAAATAACTATGGCTACACCTTC.

The chain links TRBV28 to TRBJ1-1, with D unclear. The CDR3 is 12 residues long. V was clipped by 6 bases and J by 6 bases, with 11 bases between them. Germline V lookup: CDR1 MDHEN, CDR2 SYDVKM. CDR3 nucleotide sequence: TGTGCCAGCAGCCCCCCCCGGGCTGAAGCTTTCTTT. Its protein product is CASSPPRAEAFF.

The chain recombines TRBV7-2 with TRBJ2-7; 13 bases fit TRBD2. The length of the CDR3 is 15 residues. Trimming took 2 bases from V and 3 from J; bases not matched to a gene: 1. Germline loops: CDR1 SGHTA, CDR2 FQGNSA. The CDR3 loop reads CASSLRTSGSYEQYF. The CDR3 nucleotides read TGTGCCAGCAGCTTAAGGACTAGCGGGAGCTACGAGCAGTACTTC.

In its sample, this clone was seen a few times. This chain joins TRBV5-6 and TRBJ2-7, with D possibly TRBD2 on 5 matching bases. The V end lost 4 bases, the J end lost 0 bases, and 14 bases lay between the germline ends. This CDR3 is built from 15 residues. Germline loops: CDR1 SGHDT, CDR2 YYEEEE. The CDR3 loop is CASSTTGKSSYEQYF. CDR3 sequence (DNA): TGTGCCAGCAGCACAACCGGGAAAAGCTCCTACGAGCAGTACTTC.

This chain uses TRBV28 with TRBJ1-1; D uncertain. The CDR3 consists of 14 residues. Per germline, CDR1 MDHEN and CDR2 SYDVKM. Trimming shortened V by 2 bases and J by 1 base, and 8 bases separated the two germline ends. The CDR3 region is CASSLVQSNTEAFF. The CDR3 bases are TGTGCCAGCAGTTTAGTTCAGTCGAACACTGAAGCTTTCTTT.

This clone was seen more than once but under ten times. The chain's CDR3 is CSAGEPHEQYF. The CDR3 region has the DNA TGCAGTGCTGGGGAGCCCCACGAGCAGTACTTC. This sequence joins TRBV20-1 and TRBJ2-7, with D perhaps matching TRBD2 (5 bases). The ends were cut back, 5 bases at V and 5 bases at J, with 10 bases in the middle. This CDR3 contains 11 residues. From germline, CDR1 is DFQATT and CDR2 SNEGSKA (reference sequence).

The chain combines TRBV28 with TRBJ1-1; TRBD1 matches 8 bases. The CDR3 is 14 amino acids. Losses at the gene ends were 7 bases for V and 5 bases for J; bases not matched to a gene: 9. The germline CDR1 and CDR2 sequences are MDHEN and SYDVKM. CDR3 loop: CASTPTGVRTEAFF. The CDR3 nucleotides read TGTGCCAGCACCCCGACAGGGGTTCGTACTGAAGCTTTCTTT.

A single count supports this clone. J is TRBJ2-1 and V is TRBV3-1 (or the pseudogene TRBV3-2); TRBD2 might be the D (5 bases). CDR1 and CDR2 (germline): LGHDT, YNNKEL (reference sequence). V gave up 3 bases and J gave up 9 bases, with 18 bases separating them. CDR3 length: 15 residues. The CDR3 DNA is TGTGCCAGCAGCCATACTAGAGGTAGAGGCTCTGAGCAGTTCTTC. Translating it yields CASSHTRGRGSEQFF.

This clone has only a few counts. The V and J genes are TRBV6-5 and TRBJ2-4; TRBD2 matches 9 bases. Germline V gene data show CDR1 as MNHEY and CDR2 as SVGAGI. The CDR3 has 15 amino acids. The V gene end was trimmed by 5 bases and the J gene end by 0 bases; junction bases not matched to a gene: 2. CDR3 DNA: TGTGCCAGCAGTAATAGCGGGGGAGCCAAAAACATTCAGTACTTC. Protein product: CASSNSGGAKNIQYF.

V is TRBV6-2 or TRBV6-3 and J is TRBJ1-2, with D possibly being TRBD1 (6 bases). V was clipped by 6 bases and J by 7 bases, with 12 bases between them. Looked up from germline, CDR1 is MNHEY and CDR2 is SVGEGT. The CDR3 loop spans 12 amino acids. The DNA for the CDR3 is TGTGCCAGCAGCAACGGACAGCGTGGCTACACCTTC. This gives the protein CASSNGQRGYTF.

V and J are TRBV28 and TRBJ2-3, with 7 bases that match TRBD2. This CDR3 spans 14 amino acids. The ends lost 2 bases at V and 6 bases at J; junction bases unmatched: 5. Germline V lookup: CDR1 MDHEN, CDR2 SYDVKM. The CDR3: CASSLRSGEDTQYF. CDR3 sequence (DNA): TGTGCCAGCAGTTTACGCAGCGGGGAGGATACGCAGTATTTT.

This clone showed up just once. The CDR3 reads CASSKNTGELFF. The DNA for the CDR3 is TGTGCCAGCAGTAAGAACACCGGGGAGCTGTTTTTT. V is TRBV7-9 and J is TRBJ2-2; D unclear. This CDR3 is 12 amino acids long. Looked up from germline, CDR1 is SEHNR and CDR2 is FQNEAQ (reference sequence). V lost 6 bases to trimming and J lost 1 base, with 3 bases between them.

The rearrangement joins TRBV7-2 to TRBJ1-1; 9 bases are shared with TRBD1. The junction had 6 bases not matched to a gene; V was cut back by 2 bases and J by 5 bases. The germline V gene encodes CDR1 SGHTA and CDR2 FQGNSA. This CDR3 contains 15 residues. The CDR3 sequence is CASSLTDRGRTEAFF. The DNA of the CDR3 is TGTGCCAGCAGCTTAACAGACAGGGGGAGGACTGAAGCTTTCTTT.

The chain combines TRBV18 with TRBJ2-5, with D possibly TRBD1 on 6 matching bases. V lost 3 bases and J lost 7, with 12 bases in between. This CDR3 has 13 amino acids. CDR1 and CDR2 (germline): KGHSH, LQKENI. CDR3 bases: TGTGCCAGCTCACCGGGACATGGAGGGACCCAGTACTTC. This codes for CASSPGHGGTQYF.

The chain joins TRBV5-1 to TRBJ2-5; D is unresolved. Germline V gene data show CDR1 as SGHRS and CDR2 as YFSETQ. The CDR3 runs 14 residues. V was cut by 0 bases and J by 4 bases, with 10 bases left in between. The CDR3, as DNA: TGCGCCAGCAGCTTGGGGTCCCCGGGAGAGACCCAGTACTTC. It yields the protein CASSLGSPGETQYF.

This chain joins TRBV7-2 and TRBJ2-3; 9 nucleotides line up with TRBD2. Germline CDR1 is SGHTA and CDR2 is FQGNSA. The CDR3 extends over 19 amino acids. Trimming removed 5 bases from V and 1 base from J; junction bases left unmatched: 16. The chain's CDR3 is CASSPRLGASGIRTDTQYF. In nucleotides, the CDR3 is TGTGCCAGCAGCCCCCGATTAGGGGCTAGCGGGATTCGCACAGATACGCAGTATTTT.